The source of this TCR beta chain is a study of cytomegalovirus exposure and HLA in healthy donors. PCR primers comprised 60 Vbeta and 13 Jbeta primers. The authors' processing: In a later analysis, the count reached some 73 million unique TCR beta chains, with about 12 million shared. Profiling relied on immunoSEQ multiplex PCR, and the TCRdb table lists in-frame clones only, not all of them. That table is the source of V, J and clone size, and D and trimming were worked out from the DNA. The sample shows 65,000 to 80,000 clones, around 73% of them seen only once. General observations from the study: Apart from CMV serostatus, no immune exposure information was available.

With respect to this clone: Its target is unknown.

The CDR3 sequence is 12 residues long. V was clipped by 0 bases and J by 4 bases, with 5 bases between them. The germline V gene encodes CDR1 GTSNPN and CDR2 SVGIG (reference sequence). V is TRBV30 and J is TRBJ2-3; D possibly corresponds to TRBD1 (5 bases). This TCR was sampled from a woman in her forties in good health and CMV-seropositive. The sequenced sample consisted of PBMCs. The CDR3 bases are TGTGCCTGGAGTGTGACAGCAGATACGCAGTATTTT. It specifies CAWSVTADTQYF.